This T cell receptor beta chain was identified in a study of CD8+ T cells in alopecia areata. Sequencing used cDNA as its template, made by extracting RNA and reverse transcribing it. Libraries were prepared by immunoSEQ multiplex PCR; TCRdb keeps only in-frame clonotypes and omits some of them. The table lists around 100,000 clones, about two thirds of them singletons. The CDR3 extends over 15 amino acids. With 1 base removed from V and 6 bases from J, the gap between germline ends came to 11 bases. Looked up from germline, CDR1 is SGHRS and CDR2 is YFSETQ. Treatment: oral pan-JAK inhibitor, 5-10 mg twice daily.

The input for sequencing was CD8+ T cells sorted from blood, taken between weeks 43 and 45, from a patient treated with tofacitinib. V is TRBV5-1 and J is TRBJ1-6; D is perhaps TRBD1 (5 bases). The receptor was isolated from a human donor with alopecia areata. CDR3 in DNA: TGCGCCAGCAGCTTGAAGACAGAAGGTAATTCACCCCTCCACTTT. It translates to CASSLKTEGNSPLHF.